The present TCR beta chain was sequenced within a study of Ad26.COV2.S vaccination and SARS-CoV-2 variants. Study overall: Of the COV1001 trial arms, the Ad26.COV2.S arm included the donor. The authors gave Ad26.COV2.S intramuscularly, either once or twice 56 days apart.

Note on this clone: Its target is unknown.

Findings and limits, study-wide: Recipients of vaccine and of placebo showed similar breadth of their non-spike TCR repertoires.

Sequencing used immunoSEQ multiplex PCR; TCRdb keeps in-frame clones, though not all of them. Seen here are about 680,000 clones, around 92% observed once, and the top ten hold around 1.5%. Stated treatment: some 20 received Ad26.COV2.S at low or high dose, single or two shots; five or six received placebo; per-sample allocation not given. After the first vaccine or placebo injection, samples were drawn on day 63. Spike of the Wuhan-strain SARS-CoV-2 was expressed by an Ad26 vector, which formed the vaccine. The sequencing here drew on peripheral blood, taken in a trial of Ad26.COV2.S vaccine versus placebo. The TCR was taken from a person aged 18 to 59 who received the Ad26.COV2.S COVID-19 vaccine or a placebo.

The CDR3 region has the DNA TGTGCCAGCAGCCCTGGGGACGAGCAGTACTTC. Translated: CASSPGDEQYF. V is TRBV12-3 or TRBV12-4 and J is TRBJ2-7; D gene ambiguous. The CDR3 extends over 11 amino acids. V was pared by 6 bases and J by 5 bases, with 8 bases between.